The 23 T cell receptor beta chains listed next were all sequenced from one sample in a study of OX40 agonist ivuxolimab in advanced cancers. Produced via immunoSEQ multiplex PCR; TCRdb's table is partial and in-frame only. The sample lists fewer than 40,000 clones, about 88% occurring once. The sample was CD4+ or CD8+ T cells sorted from blood, taken in a trial of the OX40 agonist ivuxolimab. The receptors were gathered from an adult with an advanced solid tumor such as melanoma, head and neck, liver or kidney cancer.

V is TRBV19 and J is TRBJ2-7; 8 nucleotides match TRBD2. The CDR3 has 15 residues. From germline, CDR1 is LNHDA and CDR2 SQIVND (reference sequence). V gave up 2 bases and J gave up 2 bases; unmatched junction bases: 5. The CDR3 loop reads CASSITGGETYEQYF. The CDR3 DNA is TGTGCCAGTAGTATAACGGGGGGGGAAACCTACGAGCAGTACTTC. The full variable domain, its missing parts supplied by reference TRBV19 and TRBJ2-7, is DGGITQSPKYLFRKEGQNVTLSCEQNLNHDAMYWYRQDPGQGLRLIYYSQIVNDFQKGDIAEGYSVSREKKESFPLTVTSAQKNPTAFYLCASSITGGETYEQYFGPGTRLTVT.

This sequence joins TRBV4-1 and TRBJ1-4; D unresolved. Per the germline V gene, CDR1 is MGHRA and CDR2 is YSYEKL. The CDR3 consists of 13 residues. Trimming shortened V by 6 bases and J by 2 bases, and 7 bases separated the two germline ends. The CDR3 region has the DNA TGCGCCAGCAGAGATCCGACTAATGAAAAACTGTTTTTT. It is translated as CASRDPTNEKLFF.

The V gene is TRBV9, the J gene TRBJ2-5; 7 nucleotides align to TRBD1. The CDR3 totals 14 residues. The germline gives CDR1 SGDLS, CDR2 YYNGEE. V shed 9 bases and J 2 bases; nucleotides not matched to a gene: 10. The CDR3, as DNA: TGTGCCAACGTCTTTGGGACAGCACAAGAGACCCAGTACTTC. Protein product: CANVFGTAQETQYF.

In this sample, this clone turned up a few times. No conserved phenylalanine or tryptophan is present at the end of the CDR3, so a read error is the likely explanation. The limits of the CDR3 on the DNA are not certain, so only TCRdb's listed CDR3 is given. V and J are TRBV23-1 and TRBJ2-2. TRBV23-1 carries the ORF label, with uncertain function. The CDR3 contains 8 residues when both ends are counted. The CDR3 spells CATTPTLR.

V and J are TRBV19 and TRBJ1-1; D remains unclear. Germline values: CDR1 LNHDA, CDR2 SQIVND (reference sequence). V lost 5 bases, J lost 4 bases, and 20 bases lay in between. This CDR3 region has 16 residues. The CDR3, as DNA: TGTGCCAGTAGTGGAGAGGGCAGCCCGAGTTTCACTGAAGCTTTCTTT. Residues: CASSGEGSPSFTEAFF.

The CDR3 protein is CASSLALAGAHYEQYF. CDR3 in DNA: TGCGCCAGCAGCTTGGCGCTAGCGGGGGCCCACTACGAGCAGTACTTC. The genes are TRBV5-1 and TRBJ2-7; 10 nucleotides align to TRBD2. The CDR3 covers 16 residues. The junction had 6 bases not matched to a gene; V was cut back by 0 bases and J by 3 bases. Germline lookup yields CDR1 SGHRS and CDR2 YFSETQ.

The V call is TRBV5-1, the J call TRBJ1-6, with D unresolved. The CDR3 sequence is 17 residues long. CDR1 SGHRS and CDR2 YFSETQ come from the germline V gene. Trimming left V 0 bases short and J 1 base short, with 11 bases between. The CDR3 sequence is CASSLDISRSYNSPLHF. In DNA, the CDR3 is TGCGCCAGCAGCTTGGACATTAGCAGGTCCTATAATTCACCCCTCCACTTT.

The chain joins TRBV5-4 to TRBJ1-1, with D perhaps matching TRBD1 (6 bases). Germline V gene data show CDR1 as SGHNT and CDR2 as YYREEE (reference sequence). The CDR3 is 13 amino acids. The V and J ends lost 5 bases and 7 bases respectively, with 15 bases between them. The CDR3 is CASSSGGSIEAFF. The CDR3 bases are TGTGCCAGCAGTTCTGGGGGCAGTATTGAAGCTTTCTTT.

V and J are TRBV25-1 and TRBJ2-7; D ambiguous. Looked up from germline, CDR1 is MGHDK and CDR2 is SYGVNS. The CDR3 spans 13 residues. The V gene lost 4 bases and the J gene lost 7 bases, with 14 bases spanning the gap. The CDR3 sequence: CASSGLGPLEQYF. In nucleotides, the CDR3 is TGTGCCAGCAGTGGGTTGGGCCCTTTAGAGCAGTACTTC.

The V and J genes are TRBV19 and TRBJ2-3; 7 nucleotides line up with TRBD1. J was trimmed by 0 bases and V by 8 bases; bases with no gene match: 8. The CDR3 is made up of 15 amino acids. Germline V gene data show CDR1 as LNHDA and CDR2 as SQIVND (reference sequence). The CDR3 coding sequence is TGTGCCAGTCGATTTTGGGACAGCAGCACAGATACGCAGTATTTT. It is translated as CASRFWDSSTDTQYF.

This chain joins TRBV10-1 and TRBJ1-2; no reliable D call. The CDR3 runs 12 residues. Trimming left V 8 bases short and J 2 bases short, with 9 bases between. Per the germline V gene, CDR1 is WNHNN and CDR2 is SYGVQD (reference sequence). The CDR3 protein is CASLTWNYGYTF. For the CDR3, the DNA is TGCGCCAGCCTCACGTGGAACTATGGCTACACCTTC.

V is TRBV5-4 and J is TRBJ2-7; D gene uncertain. The V and J ends lost 0 bases and 3 bases respectively, with 13 bases between them. The CDR3 sequence is 15 residues long. Germline V gene data show CDR1 as SGHNT and CDR2 as YYREEE (reference sequence). The CDR3 nucleotides are TGTGCCAGCAGCTTGGCCAACGGTCCCAGCTACGAGCAGTACTTC. Translating it yields CASSLANGPSYEQYF.

This clone was seen just once. V is TRBV2 and J is TRBJ1-4; the D is unclear. The germline V gene encodes CDR1 SNHLY and CDR2 FYNNEI. V lost 8 bases to trimming and J lost 5 bases, with 12 bases between them. The CDR3 runs 13 residues. Here the CDR3 reads CASEPNVNEKLFF. CDR3 coding DNA: TGTGCCAGCGAGCCCAACGTAAATGAAAAACTGTTTTTT. Using reference TRBV2 and TRBJ1-4 for the parts outside the CDR3, the full variable domain is EPEVTQTPSHQVTQMGQEVILRCVPISNHLYFYWYRQILGQKVEFLVSFYNNEISEKSEIFDDQFSVERPDGSNFTLKIRSTKLEDSAMYFCASEPNVNEKLFFGSGTQLSVL.

The chain has TRBV7-7 and TRBJ2-5, with 11 bases fitting TRBD1. The V and J ends lost 4 bases and 3 bases, in that order; junction bases with no gene match: 1. CDR1 and CDR2 from the germline V gene are SSHAT and FNYEAQ (reference sequence). The CDR3 loop spans 14 amino acids. The CDR3 DNA follows: TGTGCCAGCAGCTGGACAGGGGGCGAAGAGACCCAGTACTTC. Translation: CASSWTGGEETQYF. Full variable domain (missing parts from reference TRBV7-7 and TRBJ2-5): GAGVSQSPRYKVTKRGQDVTLRCDPISSHATLYWYQQALGQGPEFLTYFNYEAQPDKSGLPSDRFSAERPEGSISTLTIQRTEQRDSAMYRCASSWTGGEETQYFGPGTRLLVL.

V and J are TRBV19 and TRBJ2-1, with 8 bases lining up with TRBD2. Losses at the gene ends were 5 bases for V and 4 bases for J; bases not matched to a gene: 4. Germline CDR1 reads LNHDA; CDR2 reads SQIVND (reference sequence). The CDR3 runs 14 residues. CDR3 coding DNA: TGTGCCAGTAGTCTGTTAGCGGGGTACAATGAGCAGTTCTTC. Its translation is CASSLLAGYNEQFF.

In regard to this clone: The same CDR3 can be traced to other DNA sequences in this sample. This chain uses TRBV7-9 with TRBJ1-4; a possible D gene is TRBD1 (6 bases). The germline V gene has CDR1 SEHNR and CDR2 FQNEAQ (reference sequence). Trimming removed 6 bases at V and 4 bases at J, with 21 bases between. This CDR3 region has 17 residues. This chain's CDR3 is CASRNLRGGLVNEKLFF. CDR3 sequence (DNA): TGTGCCAGCAGAAATCTCAGGGGCGGACTGGTTAATGAAAAACTGTTTTTT.

The chain is built from TRBV6-7 and TRBJ1-2; 7 bases are a match to TRBD1. TRBV6-7 is placed among ORFs of uncertain function. This CDR3 region has 21 residues. The ends lost 2 bases at V and 2 bases at J; junction bases unmatched: 23. The CDR3 protein is CASSYKKGTSGTAYFNYGYTF. Here the CDR3 DNA reads TGTGCCAGCAGTTACAAAAAGGGAACTAGCGGGACAGCGTACTTCAACTATGGCTACACCTTC.

The chain has TRBV6-1 and TRBJ2-1; D possibly uses TRBD1 or TRBD2 (6 bases each). The germline V gene has CDR1 MNHNS and CDR2 SASEGT. Trimming cost V 6 bases and J 4 bases, with 13 bases left between them. The CDR3 runs to 14 residues. CDR3 amino acids: CASRRDNQYNEQFF. The CDR3 DNA sequence: TGTGCCAGCAGGCGGGACAATCAATACAATGAGCAGTTCTTC.

CDR3 amino acids: CASSFDRDEQFF. CDR3 bases: TGTGCCAGCAGCTTCGACAGGGATGAGCAGTTCTTC. This sequence joins TRBV11-2 and TRBJ2-1; TRBD1 aligns across 7 bases. Germline V CDR1 and CDR2: SGHAT, FQNNGV. Trimming took 3 bases from V and 8 from J; bases not matched to a gene: 1. The CDR3 is made up of 12 amino acids.

This sequence joins TRBV11-2 and TRBJ1-1; the D gene is possibly TRBD1 (5 bases). The CDR3 length is 13 residues. The V and J ends lost 1 base and 6 bases respectively, with 9 bases between them. CDR1 is SGHAT and CDR2 is FQNNGV in the germline V gene. CDR3 amino acids: CASSLGGGSEAFF. The CDR3 DNA is TGTGCCAGCAGCTTAGGCGGGGGGTCTGAAGCTTTCTTT.

The V and J genes are TRBV19 and TRBJ2-1, with TRBD2 matching over 7 bases. This CDR3 spans 13 amino acids. V was pared by 3 bases and J by 5 bases, with 1 base of the junction left unmatched. Per the germline V gene, CDR1 is LNHDA and CDR2 is SQIVND (reference sequence). The CDR3 DNA is TGTGCCAGTAGTATTCTAGCGGACAATGAGCAGTTCTTC. Encoded protein: CASSILADNEQFF.

J is TRBJ2-2 and V is TRBV5-1, with D uncertain. Germline values: CDR1 SGHRS, CDR2 YFSETQ. The CDR3 runs to 14 residues. V was shortened by 2 bases and J by 4 bases, with 9 bases between the two germline ends. The CDR3 is CASSFSLATGELFF. CDR3 DNA: TGCGCCAGCAGCTTCTCACTGGCCACCGGGGAGCTGTTTTTT.

The chain has TRBV11-2 and TRBJ1-4, with 9 bases matching TRBD1. This CDR3 has 16 residues. V lost 4 bases and J lost 3; bases outside the gene matches: 6. CDR1 and CDR2 (germline): SGHAT, FQNNGV. CDR3 amino acids: CASSSRDREANEKLFF. The CDR3 DNA sequence: TGTGCCAGCAGCTCCCGGGACAGGGAGGCTAATGAAAAACTGTTTTTT.